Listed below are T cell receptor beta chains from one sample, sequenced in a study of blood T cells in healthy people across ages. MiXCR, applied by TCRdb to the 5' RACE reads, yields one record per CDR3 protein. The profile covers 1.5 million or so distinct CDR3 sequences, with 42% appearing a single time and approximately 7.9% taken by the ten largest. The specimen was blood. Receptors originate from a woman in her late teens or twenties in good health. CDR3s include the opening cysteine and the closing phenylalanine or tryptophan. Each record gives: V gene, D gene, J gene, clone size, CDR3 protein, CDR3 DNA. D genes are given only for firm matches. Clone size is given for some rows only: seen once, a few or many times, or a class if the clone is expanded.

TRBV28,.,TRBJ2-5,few,CASTHTPGLQEETQYF,TGTGCCAGCACCCACACCCCGGGACTCCAGGAAGAGACCCAGTACTTC
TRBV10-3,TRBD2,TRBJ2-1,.,CAITSGGGNEQFF,TGTGCCATCACTAGCGGGGGGGGTAATGAGCAGTTCTTC
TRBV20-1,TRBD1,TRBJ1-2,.,CSARVQGQGTFYGYTF,TGCAGTGCTAGAGTCCAGGGACAGGGGACTTTCTATGGCTACACCTTC
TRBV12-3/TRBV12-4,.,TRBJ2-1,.,CASSPGTPPVNEQFF,TGTGCCAGCAGTCCTGGGACTCCGCCCGTCAATGAGCAGTTCTTC
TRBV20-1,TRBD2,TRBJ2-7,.,CSARGPSGSAEQYF,TGCAGTGCTAGGGGGCCTAGCGGGAGCGCCGAGCAGTACTTC
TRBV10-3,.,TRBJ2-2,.,CAITQGGTGELFF,TGTGCCATCACTCAGGGGGGAACCGGGGAGCTGTTTTTT
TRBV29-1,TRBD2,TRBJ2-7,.,CSVVPRGALQEQYF,TGCAGCGTTGTTCCGCGGGGGGCTCTACAAGAGCAGTACTTC
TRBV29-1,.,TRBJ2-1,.,CSVPGTSNEQFF,TGCAGCGTTCCCGGGACCTCCAATGAGCAGTTCTTC
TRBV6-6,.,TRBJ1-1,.,CASRPKKNTEAFF,TGTGCCAGCAGACCCAAGAAGAACACTGAAGCTTTCTTT
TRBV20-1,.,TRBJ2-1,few,CSAPVSYNEQFF,TGCAGTGCCCCGGTAAGCTACAATGAGCAGTTCTTC
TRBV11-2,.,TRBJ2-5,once,CASSVNNQETQYF,TGTGCCAGCAGCGTAAACAACCAAGAGACCCAGTACTTC
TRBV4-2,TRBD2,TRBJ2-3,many,CASSQDSGGADTQYF,TGTGCCAGCAGCCAAGATAGCGGGGGGGCAGATACGCAGTATTTT
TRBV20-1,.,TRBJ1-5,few,CSARTGVNSNQPQHF,TGCAGTGCTAGGACGGGTGTCAATAGCAATCAGCCCCAGCATTTT
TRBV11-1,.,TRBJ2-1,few,CASSPTTSVSTNEQFF,TGTGCCAGCAGCCCTACTACTAGTGTCTCGACCAATGAGCAGTTCTTC
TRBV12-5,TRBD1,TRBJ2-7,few,CASGLVHDRGTYEQYF,TGTGCTAGTGGTTTGGTCCACGACAGGGGAACCTACGAGCAGTACTTC
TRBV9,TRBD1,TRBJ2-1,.,CASSEWTGDNEQFF,TGTGCCAGCAGCGAGTGGACAGGAGACAATGAGCAGTTCTTC
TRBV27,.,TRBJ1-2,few,CASSVGVSVYGYTF,TGTGCCAGCAGTGTTGGTGTGAGTGTCTATGGCTACACCTTC
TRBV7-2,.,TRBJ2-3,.,CASSSKLLGGTRGDTQYF,TGTGCCAGCAGCTCTAAGCTGTTAGGGGGGACCCGGGGAGATACGCAGTATTTT
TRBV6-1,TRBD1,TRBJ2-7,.,CASSGYGQGDFYEQYF,TGTGCCAGCAGTGGCTATGGACAGGGGGATTTCTACGAGCAGTACTTC
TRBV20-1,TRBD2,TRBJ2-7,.,CSASSSGGSDEQYF,TGCAGTGCTAGCTCTAGCGGGGGGTCAGATGAGCAGTACTTC
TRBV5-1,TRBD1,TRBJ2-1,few,CASSSQGANEQFF,TGCGCCAGCAGCTCGCAGGGGGCGAATGAGCAGTTCTTC
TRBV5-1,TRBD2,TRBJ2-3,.,CASSLGPGLAGGRTDTQYF,TGCGCCAGCAGCTTGGGACCGGGACTAGCGGGAGGCCGCACAGATACGCAGTATTTT
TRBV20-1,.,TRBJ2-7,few,CSAHAGFYNEQYF,TGCAGTGCTCATGCGGGGTTTTACAATGAGCAGTACTTC
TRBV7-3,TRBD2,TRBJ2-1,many,CASSPGLAQNEQFF,TGTGCCAGCAGCCCGGGACTAGCGCAGAATGAGCAGTTCTTC
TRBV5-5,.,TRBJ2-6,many,CASSLNGANVLTF,TGTGCCAGCAGCTTGAATGGGGCCAACGTCCTGACTTTC
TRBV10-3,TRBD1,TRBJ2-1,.,CAISRQGESYNEQFF,TGTGCCATCAGTAGACAGGGGGAATCCTACAATGAGCAGTTCTTC
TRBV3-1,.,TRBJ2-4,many,CASSPAGRNIQYF,TGTGCCAGCAGCCCTGCCGGGCGGAACATTCAGTACTTC
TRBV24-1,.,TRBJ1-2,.,CATSDDPQGHGYTF,TGTGCCACCAGTGACGACCCACAGGGACATGGCTACACCTTC
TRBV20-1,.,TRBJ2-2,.,CSARDGGSGRELFF,TGCAGTGCTAGAGATGGCGGTTCTGGCAGGGAGCTGTTTTTT
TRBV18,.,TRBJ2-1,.,CASSPGFLGDEQFF,TGTGCCAGCTCACCCGGGTTTCTCGGGGACGAGCAGTTCTTC
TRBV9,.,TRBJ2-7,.,CASSVGQLGYEQYF,TGTGCCAGCAGCGTAGGACAATTAGGATACGAGCAGTACTTC
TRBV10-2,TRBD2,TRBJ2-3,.,CASRAPSGREGDTQYF,TGCGCCAGCAGGGCACCTAGCGGGAGGGAGGGAGATACGCAGTATTTT
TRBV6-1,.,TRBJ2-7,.,CASSVLGFSEQYF,TGTGCCAGCAGTGTGCTAGGGTTTTCCGAGCAGTACTTC
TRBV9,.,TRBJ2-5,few,CASSVAAYLEQETQYF,TGTGCCAGCAGCGTAGCAGCATACCTCGAGCAAGAGACCCAGTACTTC
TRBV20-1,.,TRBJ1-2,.,CSAPGQFNYGYTF,TGCAGTGCGCCGGGACAATTTAACTATGGCTACACCTTC
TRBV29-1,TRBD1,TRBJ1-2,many,CSATGQGDSIYGYTF,TGCAGCGCAACGGGACAGGGGGACTCTATCTATGGCTACACCTTC
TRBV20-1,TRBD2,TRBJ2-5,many,CSAPTSSQETQYF,TGCAGTGCCCCGACTAGCTCACAAGAGACCCAGTACTTC
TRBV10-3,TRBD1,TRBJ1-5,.,CAISELQGAGNQPQHF,TGTGCCATCAGTGAATTACAGGGGGCGGGCAATCAGCCCCAGCATTTT
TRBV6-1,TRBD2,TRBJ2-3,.,CASSETSGGALYTDTQYF,TGTGCCAGCAGTGAAACCAGCGGGGGGGCGCTTTACACAGATACGCAGTATTTT
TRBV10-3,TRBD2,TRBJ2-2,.,CAISDPSGLAGGRDTGELFF,TGTGCCATCAGTGACCCTTCTGGACTAGCGGGAGGGCGGGACACCGGGGAGCTGTTTTTT
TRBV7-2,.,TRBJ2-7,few,CASSPIPGTYEQYF,TGTGCCAGCAGTCCTATTCCAGGGACCTACGAGCAGTACTTC
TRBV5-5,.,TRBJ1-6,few,CASSLVFGRDISVHLHF,TGTGCCAGCAGCTTGGTCTTTGGTCGGGACATCTCAGTTCACCTCCACTTT
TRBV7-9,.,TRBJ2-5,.,CASSPPGNTETQYF,TGTGCCAGCAGCCCCCCAGGGAATACAGAGACCCAGTACTTC
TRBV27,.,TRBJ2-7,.,CASSFRPFPSDEQYF,TGTGCCAGCAGTTTTCGGCCGTTTCCCTCCGACGAGCAGTACTTC
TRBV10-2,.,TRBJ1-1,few,CASREQTGNTEAFF,TGCGCCAGCAGAGAACAGACAGGCAACACTGAAGCTTTCTTT
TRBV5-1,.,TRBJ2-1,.,CASSMGHSNEQFF,TGCGCCAGCAGCATGGGACATAGCAATGAGCAGTTCTTC
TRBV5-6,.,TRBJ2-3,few,CASSLDPERVSPDTQYF,TGTGCCAGCAGCTTGGACCCCGAGCGAGTGAGCCCAGATACGCAGTATTTT
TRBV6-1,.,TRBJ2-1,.,CASSLLIDEQFF,TGTGCCAGCAGCCTTCTAATCGATGAGCAGTTCTTC
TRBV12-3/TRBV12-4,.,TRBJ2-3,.,CASSTGPGTDTQYF,TGTGCCAGCAGTACGGGCCCCGGCACAGATACGCAGTATTTT
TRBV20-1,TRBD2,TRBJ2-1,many,CSAEASGSTYNEQFF,TGCAGTGCTGAGGCTAGCGGGAGTACCTACAATGAGCAGTTCTTC
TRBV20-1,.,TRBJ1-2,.,CSARQGGRHYGYTF,TGCAGTGCTAGACAAGGTGGGCGCCACTATGGCTACACCTTC
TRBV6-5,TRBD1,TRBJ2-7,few,CASTGTGGYEQYF,TGTGCCAGCACCGGGACAGGGGGTTACGAGCAGTACTTC
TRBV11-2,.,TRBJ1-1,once,CASSRTAGLIEAFF,TGTGCCAGCAGCCGAACCGCGGGGCTAATTGAAGCTTTCTTT
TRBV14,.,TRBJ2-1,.,CASSPEDGLVPPSDEQFF,TGTGCCAGCAGCCCTGAGGACGGTTTAGTCCCCCCAAGCGATGAGCAGTTCTTC
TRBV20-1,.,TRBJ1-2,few,CSARGGNEGYTF,TGCAGTGCTAGAGGGGGGAATGAGGGCTACACCTTC
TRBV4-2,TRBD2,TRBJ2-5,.,CASSQDWRGAGETQYF,TGTGCCAGCAGCCAAGATTGGCGGGGGGCAGGGGAGACCCAGTACTTC
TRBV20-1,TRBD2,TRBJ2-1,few,CSARVPGGGVHEQFF,TGCAGTGCTAGGGTACCGGGAGGGGGAGTGCATGAGCAGTTCTTC
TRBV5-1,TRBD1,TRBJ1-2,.,CASSAGTGEGYTF,TGCGCCAGCAGCGCTGGGACAGGGGAAGGCTACACCTTC
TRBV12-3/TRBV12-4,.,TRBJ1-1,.,CASSVARSEAFF,TGTGCCAGCAGTGTCGCCCGGAGTGAAGCTTTCTTT